This T cell receptor (beta chain) was identified in a study of blood T cell repertoires in COVID-19. Study background: Acute-phase and convalescent COVID-19 samples originated in the United States, Italy and Spain.

As originally analysed: By means of reference gene primer amplification, nucleated cell counts were estimated. Assay: immunoSEQ multiplex PCR; the TCRdb copy retains only in-frame clones and omits some. D and trimming come from the DNA, and the V and J calls and clone size come from that table. The sample carries more than 110,000 clones, around 80% recorded once. V gave up 2 bases and J gave up 3 bases, with 7 bases separating them. The CDR3 runs 13 residues. J is TRBJ1-2 and V is TRBV12-3 or TRBV12-4; D remains ambiguous. The receptor comes from a man aged 80 or over with acute or convalescent COVID-19. Sequenced sample: peripheral blood. The CDR3 region has the DNA TGTGCCAGCAGTTTAACTGATGACTATGGCTACACCTTC. Protein product: CASSLTDDYGYTF.